The 29 T cell receptor beta chains presented below share a single source sample, sequenced in a study of blood T cell repertoires in COVID-19. TCRdb keeps only in-frame clones here, not all; method: immunoSEQ multiplex PCR. In the table there are 83,000 or so clones, about 77% of which are singletons. Sequenced material: peripheral blood. These receptors all come from a woman aged 80 or older with acute or convalescent COVID-19.

This sequence joins TRBV6-5 and TRBJ2-7; TRBD1 matches 9 bases. Germline CDR1 is MNHEY and CDR2 is SVGAGI. This CDR3 spans 16 amino acids. V shed 2 bases and J 3 bases; nucleotides not matched to a gene: 8. The CDR3 here is CASSYLKMGQGYEQYF. Written as DNA, the CDR3 is TGTGCCAGCAGTTACCTAAAAATGGGACAGGGCTACGAGCAGTACTTC.

This sequence joins TRBV19 and TRBJ2-1, with a possible D match to TRBD2 (6 bases). V gave up 6 bases and J gave up 3 bases, with 15 bases separating them. Germline V gene sequence: CDR1 LNHDA, CDR2 SQIVND (reference sequence). This CDR3 contains 15 residues. CDR3 loop: CASSIGGRFYNEQFF. DNA for the CDR3: TGTGCCAGTAGCATCGGGGGACGGTTCTACAATGAGCAGTTCTTC.

This clone was seen only once. V usage is TRBV28 and J usage is TRBJ2-1, with 8 bases identical to TRBD2. Germline V gene sequence: CDR1 MDHEN, CDR2 SYDVKM. Trimming removed 10 bases from V and 6 bases from J; junction bases left unmatched: 2. This CDR3 comprises 11 residues. This CDR3 reads CATGLVNEQFF. CDR3 sequence (DNA): TGTGCCACGGGACTAGTCAATGAGCAGTTCTTC.

The chain links TRBV5-6 to TRBJ1-6; D is ambiguous. This CDR3 region has 14 residues. Germline V CDR1 and CDR2: SGHDT, YYEEEE. V lost 2 bases and J 7 bases, leaving 10 bases between the germline ends. CDR3 amino acids: CASSFGVGNSPLHF. The CDR3 nucleotides read TGTGCCAGCAGCTTCGGGGTGGGGAATTCACCCCTCCACTTT.

V is TRBV5-1 and J is TRBJ2-3, with a tentative D call TRBD2 (5 bases). Deletions cut 5 bases from V and 3 bases from J, with 13 bases between. The CDR3 runs to 14 residues. Germline lookup yields CDR1 SGHRS and CDR2 YFSETQ. The CDR3 DNA is TGCGCCAGCAGACGGGATATGTGGACAGATACGCAGTATTTT. The encoded protein is CASRRDMWTDTQYF. The whole variable domain, remainder taken from reference TRBV5-1 and TRBJ2-3, is KAGVTQTPRYLIKTRGQQVTLSCSPISGHRSVSWYQQTPGQGLQFLFEYFSETQRNKGNFPGRFSGRQFSNSRSEMNVSTLELGDSALYLCASRRDMWTDTQYFGPGTRLTVL.

V gene TRBV29-1 combines with J gene TRBJ2-5; D unclear. V was trimmed by 2 bases and J by 3 bases, leaving 7 bases between them. CDR3 length: 12 amino acids. Germline loops: CDR1 SQVTM, CDR2 ANQGSEA. CDR3 in amino acids: CSVERQEETQYF. The CDR3 coding sequence is TGCAGCGTTGAACGCCAGGAAGAGACCCAGTACTTC.

This clone was detected once. The chain is built from TRBV3-1 (or the pseudogene TRBV3-2) and TRBJ1-1; D might be TRBD1 (5 bases). CDR1 is LGHDT, CDR2 YNNKEL, per germline (reference sequence). V was pared by 4 bases and J by 11 bases, with 23 bases between. The CDR3 is 15 amino acids. The CDR3 DNA follows: TGTGCCAGCAGCCCTAGAACAGGTGGGGTGAGCGGGGCTTTCTTT. Its protein is CASSPRTGGVSGAFF.

CDR3 in DNA: TGTGCCAGCTCACCACGAGGGGGCCTCTTGGGCACTGAAGCTTTCTTT. Translation: CASSPRGGLLGTEAFF. The rearrangement uses TRBV18 and TRBJ1-1; TRBD1 matches at 7 bases. After removal of 1 base from V and 4 bases from J, the junction contained 9 bases not matched to a gene. CDR1 is KGHSH and CDR2 is LQKENI in the germline V gene. The CDR3 sequence is 16 residues long.

This clone was recorded a few times. The DNA of the CDR3 is TGTGCCAGTAGTACGGGGTCTGTCGGGACAGGGAATTCACCCCTCCACTTT. It specifies CASSTGSVGTGNSPLHF. This sequence joins TRBV19 and TRBJ1-6, with 9 bases lining up with TRBD1. CDR3 length: 17 amino acids. Germline CDR1 and CDR2: LNHDA and SQIVND (reference sequence). V was clipped by 4 bases and J by 7 bases; unmatched bases: 11.

The chain has TRBV5-1 and TRBJ1-4, with D uncertain. V was shortened by 4 bases and J by 0 bases, with 13 bases between the two germline ends. From germline, CDR1 is SGHRS and CDR2 YFSETQ. This CDR3 has 16 amino acids. CDR3: CASSPATSATNEKLFF. The DNA of the CDR3 is TGCGCCAGCAGCCCTGCTACGTCTGCAACTAATGAAAAACTGTTTTTT.

The chain joins TRBV7-2 to TRBJ1-4; D may be TRBD1 (5 bases). The germline V gene encodes CDR1 SGHTA and CDR2 FQGNSA. The CDR3 is 15 residues long. With 4 bases removed from V and 8 bases from J, the gap between germline ends came to 17 bases. CDR3 region: CASSSYIGAEEKLFF. The CDR3 bases are TGTGCCAGCAGCTCCTACATAGGGGCTGAAGAAAAACTGTTTTTT.

The J gene is TRBJ2-7, the V gene TRBV2; 8 bases line up with TRBD1. CDR3 length: 14 amino acids. Germline V lookup: CDR1 SNHLY, CDR2 FYNNEI. V was pared by 3 bases and J by 9 bases, with 10 bases of the junction left unmatched. DNA for the CDR3: TGTGCCAGCAGTGAGGGGACAGGAGGGGTCTGGCAGTACTTC. This translates into CASSEGTGGVWQYF.

The chain couples TRBV29-1 to TRBJ2-7; tentatively, D is TRBD2 (5 bases). Per the germline V gene, CDR1 is SQVTM and CDR2 is ANQGSEA. V was shortened by 6 bases and J by 6 bases, with 9 bases between the two germline ends. This CDR3 comprises 10 residues. Written as DNA, the CDR3 is TGCAGCGTCGGGATGGGCGAGCAGTACTTC. Its translation: CSVGMGEQYF.

The chain has TRBV3-1 (or the pseudogene TRBV3-2) and TRBJ1-2; D remains unclear. The CDR3 consists of 13 residues. Trimming cost V 1 base and J 4 bases, with 7 bases left between them. The V gene's germline CDR1 is LGHDT and CDR2 YNNKEL (reference sequence). CDR3 loop: CASSQAYFYGYTF. In nucleotides, the CDR3 is TGTGCCAGCAGCCAAGCGTATTTCTATGGCTACACCTTC.

The chain recombines TRBV3-1 (or the pseudogene TRBV3-2) with TRBJ2-2, with D uncertain. There are 16 residues in the CDR3. V was trimmed by 3 bases and J by 0 bases, leaving 11 bases between them. The germline V gene encodes CDR1 LGHDT and CDR2 YNNKEL (reference sequence). In DNA, the CDR3 is TGTGCCAGCAGCCAGATGGCAGGCGCGAACACCGGGGAGCTGTTTTTT. Its protein product is CASSQMAGANTGELFF.

This sequence joins TRBV7-8 and TRBJ2-7, with TRBD1 matching over 7 bases. Germline CDR1 SGHVS, CDR2 FQNEAQ. The V and J ends lost 4 bases and 2 bases, in that order; junction bases with no gene match: 5. The CDR3 is made up of 14 amino acids. CDR3 amino acids: CASSSQTGTYEQYF. CDR3 in DNA: TGTGCCAGCAGCTCCCAGACAGGGACCTACGAGCAGTACTTC.

This clone was counted a single time. The chain recombines TRBV7-9 with TRBJ1-4; D unresolved. Between the trimmed V and J ends, which lost 1 base and 7 bases, there was a span of 13 bases. The CDR3 runs to 15 residues. Germline lookup yields CDR1 SEHNR and CDR2 FQNEAQ (reference sequence). Here the CDR3 reads CASSLDVRKFEKLFF. The CDR3 DNA reads TGTGCCAGCAGCTTAGATGTCAGGAAGTTTGAAAAACTGTTTTTT.

This clone showed up many times. The chain links TRBV19 to TRBJ2-1; 7 positions agree with TRBD1. The junction had 7 bases not matched to a gene; V was cut back by 6 bases and J by 5 bases. This CDR3 spans 14 amino acids. Germline CDR1 and CDR2: LNHDA and SQIVND (reference sequence). CDR3 DNA sequence: TGTGCCAGTAGGCCGACAGGGAGTAACAATGAGCAGTTCTTC. Translation: CASRPTGSNNEQFF. Together with reference TRBV19 and TRBJ2-1, the CDR3 gives the full variable domain: DGGITQSPKYLFRKEGQNVTLSCEQNLNHDAMYWYRQDPGQGLRLIYYSQIVNDFQKGDIAEGYSVSREKKESFPLTVTSAQKNPTAFYLCASRPTGSNNEQFFGPGTRLTVL.

In its sample, this clone was seen a few times. V gene TRBV28 combines with J gene TRBJ1-3, with 8 bases lining up with TRBD1. V lost 8 bases and J lost 4; bases outside the gene matches: 13. The germline CDR1 and CDR2 sequences are MDHEN and SYDVKM. The CDR3 length is 16 residues. CDR3 bases: TGTGCCAGCGCTACGGGACAGGCCGCGTACGGAAACACCATATATTTT. Translated: CASATGQAAYGNTIYF.

The genes are TRBV11-2 and TRBJ1-4; the match to TRBD1 covers 7 bases. Germline-derived CDR1 and CDR2 are SGHAT and FQNNGV. The V gene end was trimmed by 5 bases and the J gene end by 10 bases; junction bases not matched to a gene: 13. There are 15 residues in the CDR3. The CDR3 sequence is CASSPPGTAVGKLFF. In DNA, the CDR3 is TGTGCCAGCAGCCCCCCTGGGACAGCCGTAGGAAAACTGTTTTTT.

The rearrangement uses TRBV3-1 (or the pseudogene TRBV3-2) and TRBJ1-2; 9 bases map to TRBD1. This CDR3 is built from 16 residues. V lost 4 bases, J lost 7 bases, and 13 bases stayed unmatched. In germline, CDR1 is LGHDT, CDR2 YNNKEL (reference sequence). The CDR3 is CASSRSGQGGESGYTF. The CDR3 DNA is TGTGCCAGCAGCCGATCGGGACAGGGAGGCGAGAGTGGCTACACCTTC.

The chain carries TRBV2 and TRBJ1-5, with 8 bases lining up with TRBD1. CDR3 length: 14 amino acids. The ends lost 4 bases at V and 4 bases at J; junction bases unmatched: 3. Germline V lookup: CDR1 SNHLY, CDR2 FYNNEI. CDR3 protein: CASSGDRGNQPQHF. CDR3 sequence (DNA): TGTGCCAGCAGTGGCGACAGGGGTAATCAGCCCCAGCATTTT.

The chain carries TRBV4-3 and TRBJ2-1, with 10 nucleotides matching TRBD2. Germline V gene sequence: CDR1 LGHNA, CDR2 YSLEER. The CDR3 spans 14 residues. After removal of 3 bases from V and 8 bases from J, the junction contained 4 bases not matched to a gene. CDR3 region: CASSHSGGADEQFF. CDR3 DNA sequence: TGCGCCAGCAGCCACAGCGGGGGGGCCGATGAGCAGTTCTTC.

The chain links TRBV19 to TRBJ1-2, with 7 bases identical to TRBD1. Trimming removed 9 bases from V and 8 bases from J; junction bases left unmatched: 9. The CDR3 covers 12 residues. The germline CDR1 and CDR2 sequences are LNHDA and SQIVND (reference sequence). CDR3 bases: TGTGCCAGCAGAGGGACAGATGGGGGCTACACCTTC. Protein product: CASRGTDGGYTF.

This chain links TRBV12-1 with TRBJ2-2; TRBD1, the table's D call, lacks a check against the DNA. TRBV12-1 is tagged as a pseudogene. This CDR3 has 15 amino acids. The CDR3 loop is CASSPLGAGTGELFF. The CDR3 nucleotides are TGTGCCAGCAGCCCCCTAGGGGCTGGCACCGGGGAGCTGTTTTTT.

The chain has TRBV10-3 and TRBJ1-6, with TRBD1 as a possible D gene (6 bases). Per germline, CDR1 ENHRY and CDR2 SYGVKD. Trimming removed 7 bases at V and 5 bases at J, with 15 bases between. This CDR3 has 15 amino acids. CDR3: CAIKSQGSDNSPLHF. In nucleotides, the CDR3 is TGTGCCATCAAGTCACAGGGATCGGATAATTCACCCCTCCACTTT.

The chain couples TRBV25-1 to TRBJ1-6; tentative D call: TRBD1 (5 bases). V was cut by 7 bases and J by 2 bases, with 6 bases left in between. There are 13 residues in the CDR3. Germline-derived CDR1 and CDR2 are MGHDK and SYGVNS. Written as DNA, the CDR3 is TGTGCCAGCACGGACACCTATAATTCACCCCTCCACTTT. Residues: CASTDTYNSPLHF.

The V gene is TRBV29-1, the J gene TRBJ2-7, with 8 nucleotides matching TRBD2. The J segment lost 3 bases and the V segment lost 0 bases, leaving 7 bases of the junction unmatched. The CDR3 has 15 amino acids. Germline CDR1 SQVTM, CDR2 ANQGSEA. CDR3 sequence: CSVEDREGGGYEQYF. The CDR3 DNA reads TGCAGCGTTGAAGATCGGGAGGGAGGAGGCTACGAGCAGTACTTC.

CDR3 coding DNA: TGTGCCAGCAGTTACTCGATGGGTCAGGGGCGGTACGAGCAGTACTTC. Its translation: CASSYSMGQGRYEQYF. The chain employs TRBV6-5 and TRBJ2-7, with TRBD1 as a possible D gene (6 bases). V dropped 0 bases and J dropped 4 bases, with 16 bases sitting between them. Germline CDR1 MNHEY, CDR2 SVGAGI. The CDR3 totals 16 residues.